The present TCR beta chain was sequenced within a study of shared clonotypes between healthy human individuals. Findings and caveats of the study: The low donor count limited represented genetic and exposure-history diversity. Around 5% of naive CD4 clonotypes were common to several donors. Generally, naive subsets came out with larger estimated richness than memory subsets.

The germline V gene encodes CDR1 SEHNR and CDR2 FQNEAQ (reference sequence). V shed 1 base and J shed 0 bases, with 10 bases lying between them. The CDR3 has 15 amino acids. Sequencing was performed with immunoSEQ multiplex PCR; in TCRdb, only in-frame clones are kept and a portion is missing. This sample has hundreds of thousands of clones, with less than 98% found just once. Note on this clone: Its specificity is not known.

The chain carries TRBV7-9 and TRBJ2-7; D perhaps matches TRBD1 (6 bases). The receptor comes from a woman aged 25-40 years in good health. The sample taken for sequencing was naive CD4+ T cells sorted from blood. The subset is: CD45RA+ positively selected. Written as DNA, the CDR3 is TGTGCCAGCAGCTTAGTCTTGGGGGCCTCCTACGAGCAGTACTTC. Translated, it gives CASSLVLGASYEQYF. The variable domain in full, with the rest retrieved from reference TRBV7-9 and TRBJ2-7, is DTGVSQNPRHKITKRGQNVTFRCDPISEHNRLYWYRQTLGQGPEFLTYFQNEAQLEKSRLLSDRFSAERPKGSFSTLEIQRTEQGDSAMYLCASSLVLGASYEQYFGPGTRLTVT.